The rows below give T cell receptor beta chains drawn from one sample of a study of T cell repertoires in cytomegalovirus infection. A single record per CDR3 protein comes from TCRdb applying MiXCR to the reads. Of about 250,000 distinct CDR3 sequences in the sample, 5% to 8.5% are singletons; the top ten hold more than 5.5%. The specimen was PBMCs. These receptors were obtained from a human donor in good health (CMV status not recorded). Some clones in this sample may be carry-over from other donors' samples. Each CDR3 is given with its conserved first and last residue. The D gene is left open where the match is weak. The size field is filled for only some rows; it gives once, few, many or a size class.

clone size	V gene	J gene	D gene	CDR3 DNA	CDR3 protein
many	TRBV7-2	TRBJ1-5	NA	TGTGCCAGCAGCTTAGCGACGGGGTTCGAACAGCCCCAGCATTTT	CASSLATGFEQPQHF
many	TRBV29-1	TRBJ1-2	NA	TGCAGCGTTTCGAAGGGCAGACTCTATGGCTACACCTTC	CSVSKGRLYGYTF
few	TRBV7-9	TRBJ1-6	NA	TGTGCCAGCAGCTTAGAAGCCCGGGGTTCACCCCTCCACTTT	CASSLEARGSPLHF
many	TRBV27	TRBJ2-3	NA	TGTGCCAGCAGTTTACCCGGGACTCACAGCACAGATACGCAGTATTTT	CASSLPGTHSTDTQYF
many	TRBV7-2	TRBJ1-6	NA	TGTGCCAGCAGCTTATTTACCGGACCTGGGAATTCACCCCTCCACTTT	CASSLFTGPGNSPLHF
many	TRBV24-1	TRBJ1-1	NA	TGTGCCACCAGTGATTCGGAGAACACTGAAGCTTTCTTT	CATSDSENTEAFF
many	TRBV30	TRBJ1-1	NA	TGTGCCTGGAGTGATACAGGGCGTAGGGAGGTCACTGAAGCTTTCTTT	CAWSDTGRREVTEAFF
many	TRBV6-2/TRBV6-3	TRBJ1-1	NA	TGTGCCAGCAGTTTACCGGGGCCCACTGAAGCTTTCTTT	CASSLPGPTEAFF
many	TRBV10-3	TRBJ1-1	NA	TGTGCCATCAGTGAGTACTCGACGGGGGTCGACACTGAAGCTTTCTTT	CAISEYSTGVDTEAFF
many	TRBV7-2	TRBJ2-2	TRBD2	TGTGCCAGCAGGCGGACTAGCGGGGACACCGGGGAGCTGTTTTTT	CASRRTSGDTGELFF
many	TRBV3-1	TRBJ2-7	TRBD2	TGTGCCAGCAGCCAAGGCCGAGGGACTAGCGGGGCTTACGAGCAGTACTTC	CASSQGRGTSGAYEQYF
many	TRBV7-8	TRBJ1-5	TRBD1	TGTGCCAGCAGCTTCTACCGGGACAGGGTCAATCAGCCCCAGCATTTT	CASSFYRDRVNQPQHF
many	TRBV7-8	TRBJ1-1	NA	TGTGCCAGCAGCTTAAAGGGGCGGTTTACTGAAGCTTTCTTT	CASSLKGRFTEAFF
many	TRBV2	TRBJ1-1	NA	TGTGCCAGCGGCGCGGTGGCTAACACTGAAGCTTTCTTT	CASGAVANTEAFF
many	TRBV7-3	TRBJ1-2	NA	TGTGCCAGCAGCTTATCGGCCGGACAGATTGGCTACACCTTC	CASSLSAGQIGYTF
NA	TRBV28	TRBJ2-2	NA	TGTGCCAGCAGTCCCGGAGGGTTCACCGGGGAGCTGTTTTTT	CASSPGGFTGELFF
many	TRBV12-3/TRBV12-4	TRBJ2-7	NA	TGTGCCAGCAGTTTTGGCAATACGAACGAGCAGTACTTC	CASSFGNTNEQYF
many	TRBV28	TRBJ2-6	NA	TGTGCCAGCAGCCTCGGAGGTAGCTCTGGGGCCAACGTCCTGACTTTC	CASSLGGSSGANVLTF
NA	TRBV9	TRBJ2-4	TRBD2	TGTGCCAGCAGCGTAGGTGGGGGGACGGGGGGGGGGGGCCAGTACTTC	CASSVGGGTGGGGQYF
many	TRBV29-1	TRBJ2-5	NA	TGCAGCGTTCGGGGTCGGGAGACCCAGTACTTC	CSVRGRETQYF
many	TRBV4-2	TRBJ2-1	NA	TGTGCCAGCAGCCAAGATGTCGGAGCCCAGAACAATGAGCAGTTCTTC	CASSQDVGAQNNEQFF
few	TRBV29-1	TRBJ1-2	NA	TGCAGCGTTGACGTCGGGGGCTACACCTTC	CSVDVGGYTF
many	TRBV14	TRBJ2-2	NA	TGTGCCAGCAGCCCCGGCTGGCCGAACACCGGGGAGCTGTTTTTT	CASSPGWPNTGELFF
many	TRBV4-1	TRBJ1-4	NA	TGCGCCAGCAGCCTCAAGAGCGGTATTAATGAAAAACTGTTTTTT	CASSLKSGINEKLFF